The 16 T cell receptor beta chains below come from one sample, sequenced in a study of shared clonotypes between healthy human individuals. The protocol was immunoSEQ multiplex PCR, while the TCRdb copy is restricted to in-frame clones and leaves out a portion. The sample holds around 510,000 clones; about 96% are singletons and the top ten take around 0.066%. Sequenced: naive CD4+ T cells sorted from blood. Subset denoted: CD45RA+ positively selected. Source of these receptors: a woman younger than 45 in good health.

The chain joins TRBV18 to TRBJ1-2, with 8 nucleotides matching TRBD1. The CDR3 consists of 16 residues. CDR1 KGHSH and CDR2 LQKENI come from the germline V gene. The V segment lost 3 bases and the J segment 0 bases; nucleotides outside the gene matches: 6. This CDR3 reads CASSPSGQGANYGYTF. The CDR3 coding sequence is TGTGCCAGCTCACCCTCAGGACAGGGAGCTAACTATGGCTACACCTTC.

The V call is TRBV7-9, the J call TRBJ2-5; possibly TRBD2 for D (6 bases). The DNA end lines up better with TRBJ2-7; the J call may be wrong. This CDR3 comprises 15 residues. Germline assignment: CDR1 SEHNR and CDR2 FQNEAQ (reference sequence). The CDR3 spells CASSSQAGNSYEQYF. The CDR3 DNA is TGTGCCAGCAGCTCCCAAGCGGGCAACTCCTACGAGCAGTACTTC.

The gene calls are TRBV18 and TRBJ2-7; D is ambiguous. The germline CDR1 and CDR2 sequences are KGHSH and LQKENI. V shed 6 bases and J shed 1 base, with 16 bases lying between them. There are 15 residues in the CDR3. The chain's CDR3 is CASSQSAEPSYEQYF. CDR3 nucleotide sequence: TGTGCCAGCTCCCAGAGCGCGGAACCTTCCTACGAGCAGTACTTC.

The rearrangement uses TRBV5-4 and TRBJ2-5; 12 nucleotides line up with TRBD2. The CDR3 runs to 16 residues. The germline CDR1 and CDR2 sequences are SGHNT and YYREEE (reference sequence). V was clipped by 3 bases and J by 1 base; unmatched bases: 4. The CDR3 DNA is TGTGCCAGCAGCTCGACTAGCGGGAGTTCCCAAGAGACCCAGTACTTC. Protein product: CASSSTSGSSQETQYF.

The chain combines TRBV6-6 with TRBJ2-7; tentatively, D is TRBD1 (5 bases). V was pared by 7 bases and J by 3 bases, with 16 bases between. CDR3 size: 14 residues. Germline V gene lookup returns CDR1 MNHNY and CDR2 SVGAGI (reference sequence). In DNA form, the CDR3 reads TGTGCCAGCAAGGACCAGGGCGGAATCTACGAGCAGTACTTC. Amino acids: CASKDQGGIYEQYF.

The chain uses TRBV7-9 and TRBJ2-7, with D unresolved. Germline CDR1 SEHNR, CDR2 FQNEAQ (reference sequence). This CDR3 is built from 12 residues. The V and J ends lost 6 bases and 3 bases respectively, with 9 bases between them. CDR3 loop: CASSYHDYEQYF. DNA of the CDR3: TGTGCCAGCAGTTATCACGACTACGAGCAGTACTTC.

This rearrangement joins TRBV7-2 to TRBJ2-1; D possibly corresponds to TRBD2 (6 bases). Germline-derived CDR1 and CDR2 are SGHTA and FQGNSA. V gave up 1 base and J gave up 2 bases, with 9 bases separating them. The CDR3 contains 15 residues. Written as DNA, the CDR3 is TGTGCCAGCAGCTTAGACGGGAGTCCCTACAATGAGCAGTTCTTC. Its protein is CASSLDGSPYNEQFF.

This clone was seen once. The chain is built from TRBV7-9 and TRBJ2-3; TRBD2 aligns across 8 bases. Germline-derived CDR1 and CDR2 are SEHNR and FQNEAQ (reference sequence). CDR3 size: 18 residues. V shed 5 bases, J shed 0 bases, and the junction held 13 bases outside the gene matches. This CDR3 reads CASSLGRAGGASTDTQYF. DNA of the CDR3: TGTGCCAGCAGCCTCGGGAGGGCGGGAGGTGCAAGCACAGATACGCAGTATTTT.

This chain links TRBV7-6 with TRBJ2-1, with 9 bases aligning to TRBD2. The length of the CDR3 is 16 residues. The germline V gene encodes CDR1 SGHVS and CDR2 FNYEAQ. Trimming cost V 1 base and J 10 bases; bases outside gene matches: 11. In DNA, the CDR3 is TGTGCCAGCAGCTTAGTGACCGGGACTAGCATCAAAGAGCAGTTCTTC. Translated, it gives CASSLVTGTSIKEQFF.

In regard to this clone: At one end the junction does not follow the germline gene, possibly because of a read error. CDR3 nucleotide sequence: TGTGCCATCAATGAGGGGGCGAGGGAGACCCAGTACTTC. It codes for CAINEGARETQYF. V is TRBV10-3 and J is TRBJ2-5; 7 bases map to TRBD1. The CDR3 is 13 residues long. Germline V gene lookup returns CDR1 ENHRY and CDR2 SYGVKD.

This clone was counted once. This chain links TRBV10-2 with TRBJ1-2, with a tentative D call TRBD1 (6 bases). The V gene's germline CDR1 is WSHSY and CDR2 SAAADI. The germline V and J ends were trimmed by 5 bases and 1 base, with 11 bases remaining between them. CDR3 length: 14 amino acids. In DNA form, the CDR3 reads TGCGCCAGCAGTCACCGACAGGATAACTATGGCTACACCTTC. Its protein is CASSHRQDNYGYTF.

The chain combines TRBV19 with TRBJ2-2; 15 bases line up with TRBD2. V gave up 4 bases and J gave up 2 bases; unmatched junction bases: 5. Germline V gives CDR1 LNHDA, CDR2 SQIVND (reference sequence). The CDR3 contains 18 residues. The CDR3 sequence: CASSRGLAGGLNTGELFF. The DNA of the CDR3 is TGTGCCAGTAGTAGGGGACTAGCGGGAGGATTAAACACCGGGGAGCTGTTTTTT.

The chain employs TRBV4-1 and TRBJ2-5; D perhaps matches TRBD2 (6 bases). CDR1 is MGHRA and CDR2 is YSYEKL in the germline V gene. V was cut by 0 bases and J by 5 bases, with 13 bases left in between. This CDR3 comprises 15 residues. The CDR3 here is CASSQEERVIETQYF. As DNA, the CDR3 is TGCGCCAGCAGCCAAGAGGAGCGGGTCATCGAGACCCAGTACTTC.

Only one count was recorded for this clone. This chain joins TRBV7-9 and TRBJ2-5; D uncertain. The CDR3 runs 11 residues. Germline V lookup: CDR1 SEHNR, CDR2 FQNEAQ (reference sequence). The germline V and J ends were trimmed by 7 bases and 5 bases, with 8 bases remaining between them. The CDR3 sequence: CASTRAETQYF. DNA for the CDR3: TGTGCCAGCACACGGGCGGAGACCCAGTACTTC.

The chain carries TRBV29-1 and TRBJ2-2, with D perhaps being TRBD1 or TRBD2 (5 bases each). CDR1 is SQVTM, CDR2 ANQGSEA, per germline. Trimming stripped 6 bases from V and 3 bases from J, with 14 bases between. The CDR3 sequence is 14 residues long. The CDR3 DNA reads TGCAGCGTGGAGGTCCCGGGACACACCGGGGAGCTGTTTTTT. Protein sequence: CSVEVPGHTGELFF.

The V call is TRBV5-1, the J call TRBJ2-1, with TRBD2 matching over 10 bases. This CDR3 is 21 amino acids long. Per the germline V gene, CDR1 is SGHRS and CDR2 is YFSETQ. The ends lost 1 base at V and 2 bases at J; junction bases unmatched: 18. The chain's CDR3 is CASSLTYRVMTSGLTYNEQFF. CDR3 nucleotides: TGCGCCAGCAGCTTGACGTACAGGGTAATGACTAGCGGGTTAACCTACAATGAGCAGTTCTTC.